A selection of T cell receptor beta chains follows, all from one sample in a study of T cells after yellow fever vaccination. TCRdb fed the 5' RACE reads into MiXCR, producing one record per CDR3 protein. Of 510,000 or so distinct CDR3 sequences in the sample, 15% to 20% were seen once. The sequences come from PBMCs, collected 15 days after the yellow fever booster vaccination. The receptor source for this set is a man aged 25-40 years who received the YFV17D yellow fever vaccine. The CDR3 runs from the conserved cysteine through the conserved F or W. The D gene is left open where the match is weak. The size entry is marked missing in some rows and otherwise reads once, few, many or a size class.

TRBD2	TRBV5-1	TRBJ2-2	.	CASSLAGGPSGELFF	TGCGCCAGCAGCTTAGCGGGAGGGCCCTCCGGGGAGCTGTTTTTT
TRBD1	TRBV11-2	TRBJ2-1	.	CASRDALRGPNNEQFF	TGTGCCAGCAGAGACGCACTCAGGGGGCCGAACAATGAGCAGTTCTTC
TRBD2	TRBV6-1	TRBJ2-3	many	CASRALAGRTDTQYF	TGTGCCAGCAGGGCACTAGCGGGACGCACAGATACGCAGTATTTT
.	TRBV20-1	TRBJ2-5	.	CSARALGTRSTTQYF	TGCAGTGCTAGAGCCCTAGGGACCCGAAGCACGACCCAGTACTTC
.	TRBV27	TRBJ2-7	.	CASSTLGTSYEQYF	TGTGCCAGCAGTACCCTTGGGACATCTTACGAGCAGTACTTC
TRBD2	TRBV29-1	TRBJ2-1	few	CSVERLADYNEQFF	TGCAGCGTTGAAAGGCTAGCGGATTACAATGAGCAGTTCTTC
.	TRBV12-3/TRBV12-4	TRBJ1-3	.	CASSRRRNTIYF	TGTGCCAGCAGCCGACGGAGAAACACCATATATTTT
TRBD1	TRBV4-3	TRBJ1-1	few	CASSQLTGMNTEAFF	TGCGCCAGCAGCCAGCTGACAGGGATGAACACTGAAGCTTTCTTT
.	TRBV24-1	TRBJ1-1	few	CATSDARDQIF	TGTGCCACCAGTGATGCCAGGGATCAGATCTTT
TRBD2	TRBV3-1	TRBJ2-7	.	CASSPGTSGRLEQYF	TGTGCCAGCAGCCCAGGGACTAGCGGACGCCTCGAGCAGTACTTC
.	TRBV12-3/TRBV12-4	TRBJ2-7	few	CASSLISGKSSYEQYF	TGTGCCAGCAGTCTCATCTCGGGGAAGAGCTCCTACGAGCAGTACTTC
.	TRBV20-1	TRBJ2-5	few	CSAGLGRETQYF	TGCAGTGCTGGCCTTGGGAGAGAGACCCAGTACTTC
.	TRBV27	TRBJ2-1	few	CASSPEPFYNEQFF	TGTGCCAGCAGTCCGGAACCATTCTACAATGAGCAGTTCTTC
.	TRBV20-1	TRBJ2-7	.	CSARGTPQFYEQYF	TGCAGTGCTAGAGGAACCCCACAGTTCTACGAGCAGTACTTC
TRBD1	TRBV7-3	TRBJ1-6	.	CASSLRQGVGSPLHF	TGTGCCAGCAGCTTACGACAGGGGGTCGGATCACCCCTCCACTTT
.	TRBV28	TRBJ2-7	.	CASSIAQARQYF	TGTGCCAGCAGTATCGCGCAGGCGAGGCAGTACTTC